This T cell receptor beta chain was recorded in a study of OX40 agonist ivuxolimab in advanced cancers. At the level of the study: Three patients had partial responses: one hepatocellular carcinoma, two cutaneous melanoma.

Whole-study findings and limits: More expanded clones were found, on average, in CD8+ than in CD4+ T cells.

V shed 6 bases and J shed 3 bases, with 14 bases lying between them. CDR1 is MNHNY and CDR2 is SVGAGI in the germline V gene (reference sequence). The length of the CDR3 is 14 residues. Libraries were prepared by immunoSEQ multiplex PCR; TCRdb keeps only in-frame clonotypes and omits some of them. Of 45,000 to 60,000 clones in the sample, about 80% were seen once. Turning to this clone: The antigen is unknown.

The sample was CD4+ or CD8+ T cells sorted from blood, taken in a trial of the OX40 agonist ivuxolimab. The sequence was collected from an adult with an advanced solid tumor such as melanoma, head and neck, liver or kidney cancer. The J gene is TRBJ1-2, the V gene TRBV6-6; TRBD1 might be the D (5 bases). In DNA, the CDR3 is TGTGCCAGCAGACGGACAACAGGCGACTATGGCTACACCTTC. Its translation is CASRRTTGDYGYTF.